Listed below are T cell receptor beta chains from one sample, sequenced in a study of somatic mutations in cytotoxic T cells in rheumatoid arthritis. Measured with immunoSEQ multiplex PCR; TCRdb has only the in-frame clones, and not every one. The sample lists about 17,000 clones, over 75% occurring once. The sequenced sample consisted of CD8+ T cells sorted from blood. The receptors derive from an adult with rheumatoid arthritis. Each CDR3 is given with its conserved first and last residue. Each record gives: V gene, D gene, CDR3 length, J gene, clone size, CDR3 DNA, CDR3 protein. A D gene is named only where the DNA matches it firmly. Part of the rows lack a size; the others show once, few, many or a class for expanded clones.

v_gene: TRBV27
d_gene: TRBD1
len: 14
j_gene: TRBJ1-2
abundance: -
CDR3nt: TGTGCCAGCAGAGGACAGGGCCCTAACTATGGCTACACCTTC
CDR3aa: CASRGQGPNYGYTF

v_gene: TRBV5-4
d_gene: -
len: 11
j_gene: TRBJ1-2
abundance: -
CDR3nt: TGTGCCAGCAGCTTAGGGTATGGCTACACCTTC
CDR3aa: CASSLGYGYTF

v_gene: TRBV2
d_gene: TRBD2
len: 15
j_gene: TRBJ2-7
abundance: -
CDR3nt: TGTGCCAGCAGTGAATTTGCGGGAGGGCCGAACGAGCAGTACTTC
CDR3aa: CASSEFAGGPNEQYF

v_gene: TRBV28
d_gene: -
len: 14
j_gene: TRBJ2-7
abundance: -
CDR3nt: TGTGCCAGCAGTTTAGGCCCAGGAGACTACGAGCAGTACTTC
CDR3aa: CASSLGPGDYEQYF

v_gene: TRBV4-3
d_gene: -
len: 13
j_gene: TRBJ2-7
abundance: few
CDR3nt: TGCGCCAGCAGCCAAGCGAACTACTACGAGCAGTACTTC
CDR3aa: CASSQANYYEQYF

v_gene: TRBV11-2
d_gene: TRBD2
len: 17
j_gene: TRBJ2-7
abundance: -
CDR3nt: TGTGCCAGCAGCTACCCGACTAGCCACCTTACCTCCTACGAGCAGTACTTC
CDR3aa: CASSYPTSHLTSYEQYF

v_gene: TRBV7-9
d_gene: -
len: 13
j_gene: TRBJ1-1
abundance: few
CDR3nt: TGTGCCAGCAGCTTAGTCCAAAACACTGAAGCTTTCTTT
CDR3aa: CASSLVQNTEAFF

v_gene: TRBV9
d_gene: TRBD1
len: 15
j_gene: TRBJ2-3
abundance: -
CDR3nt: TGTGCCAGCACCCCGGGACAGGGGGCAACAGATACGCAGTATTTT
CDR3aa: CASTPGQGATDTQYF

v_gene: TRBV4-1
d_gene: -
len: 17
j_gene: TRBJ1-5
abundance: -
CDR3nt: TGCGCCAGCAGCCAAGATAGGCAGGCCGTGTTAAATCAGCCCCAGCATTTT
CDR3aa: CASSQDRQAVLNQPQHF

v_gene: TRBV7-3
d_gene: -
len: 12
j_gene: TRBJ1-1
abundance: -
CDR3nt: TGTGCCAGCAGCTCTTCACACAGCGAAGCTTTCTTT
CDR3aa: CASSSSHSEAFF

v_gene: TRBV9
d_gene: -
len: 17
j_gene: TRBJ2-6
abundance: -
CDR3nt: TGTGCCAGCAGCGTCGACAGGTTCTTGACTGGGGCCAACGTCCTGACTTTC
CDR3aa: CASSVDRFLTGANVLTF

v_gene: TRBV13
d_gene: TRBD2
len: 16
j_gene: TRBJ2-5
abundance: -
CDR3nt: TGTGCCAGCAGCTTAGCCCCGGGACTAAAGCAAGAGACCCAGTACTTC
CDR3aa: CASSLAPGLKQETQYF

v_gene: TRBV10-2
d_gene: TRBD2
len: 16
j_gene: TRBJ2-5
abundance: -
CDR3nt: TGCGCCAGCCGCAGACTAGCGGGAGGACTAGGAGAGACCCAGTACTTC
CDR3aa: CASRRLAGGLGETQYF

v_gene: TRBV7-2
d_gene: TRBD1
len: 16
j_gene: TRBJ1-5
abundance: -
CDR3nt: TGTGCCAGCAGCTTCATGTCACAGGGGGGGGATCAGCCCCAGCATTTT
CDR3aa: CASSFMSQGGDQPQHF

v_gene: TRBV4-2
d_gene: -
len: 16
j_gene: TRBJ1-4
abundance: -
CDR3nt: TGTGCCAGCAGCCAAGCCCGGGACGGCTCTAATGAAAAACTGTTTTTT
CDR3aa: CASSQARDGSNEKLFF

v_gene: TRBV27
d_gene: -
len: 13
j_gene: TRBJ2-7
abundance: -
CDR3nt: TGTGCCAGCAGTTTATCCCCCCTCTACGAGCAGTACTTC
CDR3aa: CASSLSPLYEQYF

v_gene: TRBV10-1
d_gene: TRBD2
len: 12
j_gene: TRBJ2-1
abundance: -
CDR3nt: TGCGCCAGCAGTGATCTAGCGGGAGATCAGTTCTTC
CDR3aa: CASSDLAGDQFF

v_gene: TRBV4-1
d_gene: -
len: 19
j_gene: TRBJ1-6
abundance: few
CDR3nt: TGCGCCAGCAGCCAAGAGGACCAGGGCCTTCTCTCCTATAATTCACCCCTCCACTTT
CDR3aa: CASSQEDQGLLSYNSPLHF

v_gene: TRBV7-2
d_gene: -
len: 14
j_gene: TRBJ2-2
abundance: -
CDR3nt: TGTGCCAGCAGCTTCTGGACCAGCACCGGGGAGCTGTTTTTT
CDR3aa: CASSFWTSTGELFF

v_gene: TRBV11-3
d_gene: -
len: 14
j_gene: TRBJ2-7
abundance: -
CDR3nt: TGTGCCAGCAGCTTCGGGCATCTCACCTACGAGCAGTACTTC
CDR3aa: CASSFGHLTYEQYF

v_gene: TRBV6-5
d_gene: -
len: 14
j_gene: TRBJ2-7
abundance: -
CDR3nt: TGTGCCAGCAGTTACAATAACCCCACTGACGAGCAGTACTTC
CDR3aa: CASSYNNPTDEQYF

v_gene: TRBV27
d_gene: -
len: 13
j_gene: TRBJ1-2
abundance: few
CDR3nt: TGTGCCAGCTCAGGGTCCCGGAGCTATGGCTACACCTTC
CDR3aa: CASSGSRSYGYTF

v_gene: TRBV7-8
d_gene: -
len: 14
j_gene: TRBJ2-1
abundance: -
CDR3nt: TGTGCCAGCAGCTTCGGTGGGGTTAGTAATGAGCAGTTCTTC
CDR3aa: CASSFGGVSNEQFF

v_gene: TRBV27
d_gene: -
len: 11
j_gene: TRBJ2-1
abundance: -
CDR3nt: TGTGCCAGCAGTTTACCCGGGGAGCAGTTCTTC
CDR3aa: CASSLPGEQFF

v_gene: TRBV6-1
d_gene: -
len: 15
j_gene: TRBJ2-7
abundance: -
CDR3nt: TGTGCCAGCAGTGAAGCCCCCGACACAACCTACGAGCAGTACTTC
CDR3aa: CASSEAPDTTYEQYF

v_gene: TRBV2
d_gene: -
len: 13
j_gene: TRBJ2-2
abundance: -
CDR3nt: TGTGCCAGCAGTGAGGAGGGCACCGGGGAGCTGTTTTTT
CDR3aa: CASSEEGTGELFF

v_gene: TRBV10-3
d_gene: -
len: 16
j_gene: TRBJ2-3
abundance: few
CDR3nt: TGTGCCATCAGGCAAGAGGGGGGAATATTCGCAGATACGCAGTATTTT
CDR3aa: CAIRQEGGIFADTQYF

v_gene: TRBV7-2
d_gene: TRBD2
len: 17
j_gene: TRBJ2-3
abundance: -
CDR3nt: TGTGCCAGCAGCTTCCTATGGACTAGCGGGAGGGAAGATACGCAGTATTTT
CDR3aa: CASSFLWTSGREDTQYF

v_gene: TRBV15
d_gene: -
len: 18
j_gene: TRBJ2-1
abundance: once
CDR3nt: TGTGCCACCAGCAGAATGGGGTTGACAGAGAGATCCTACAATGAGCAGTTCTTC
CDR3aa: CATSRMGLTERSYNEQFF

v_gene: TRBV15
d_gene: TRBD1
len: 17
j_gene: TRBJ1-2
abundance: -
CDR3nt: TGTGCCACCAGCAGCGACCCCGGGACAGGGGGAACCTATGGCTACACCTTC
CDR3aa: CATSSDPGTGGTYGYTF

v_gene: TRBV19
d_gene: TRBD1
len: 15
j_gene: TRBJ1-5
abundance: -
CDR3nt: TGTGCCAGTAGTATTGGACAGGGGGGCAATCAGCCCCAGCATTTT
CDR3aa: CASSIGQGGNQPQHF

v_gene: TRBV5-6
d_gene: TRBD1
len: 14
j_gene: TRBJ1-4
abundance: large
CDR3nt: TGTGCCAGCAGCTTGGACAGGGGAAATGAAAAACTGTTTTTT
CDR3aa: CASSLDRGNEKLFF

v_gene: TRBV5-6
d_gene: -
len: 15
j_gene: TRBJ2-1
abundance: -
CDR3nt: TGTGCCAGCAGCTCCCCCTTAAGCTCCTACAATGAGCAGTTCTTC
CDR3aa: CASSSPLSSYNEQFF

v_gene: TRBV27
d_gene: TRBD1
len: 14
j_gene: TRBJ2-7
abundance: -
CDR3nt: TGTGCCAGCAGTTTGGGACAGGGGGTAAACGAGCAGTACTTC
CDR3aa: CASSLGQGVNEQYF

v_gene: TRBV29-1
d_gene: -
len: 16
j_gene: TRBJ2-2
abundance: -
CDR3nt: TGCAGCGTTGCCCCCGGGACACCGGGCATTATCGGGGAGCTGTTTTTT
CDR3aa: CSVAPGTPGIIGELFF

v_gene: TRBV9
d_gene: TRBD2
len: 20
j_gene: TRBJ2-5
abundance: -
CDR3nt: TGTGCCAGCAGCCACCCCTCCGGGCTAGCGGGAGGGCTGTACCAAGAGACCCAGTACTTC
CDR3aa: CASSHPSGLAGGLYQETQYF

v_gene: TRBV7-8
d_gene: TRBD1
len: 14
j_gene: TRBJ1-4
abundance: -
CDR3nt: TGTGCCAGCAATCAGGGGGCAACTAATGAAAAACTGTTTTTT
CDR3aa: CASNQGATNEKLFF

v_gene: TRBV4-1
d_gene: TRBD1
len: 16
j_gene: TRBJ1-2
abundance: -
CDR3nt: TGCGCCAGCAGCCAAGGGGACAGGGGCTACTATTATGGCTACACCTTC
CDR3aa: CASSQGDRGYYYGYTF

v_gene: TRBV27
d_gene: -
len: 13
j_gene: TRBJ2-7
abundance: -
CDR3nt: TGTGCCAGCAGTCCCGGGCCGAACTACGAGCAGTACTTC
CDR3aa: CASSPGPNYEQYF

v_gene: TRBV7-9
d_gene: TRBD1
len: 14
j_gene: TRBJ2-5
abundance: -
CDR3nt: TGTGCCAGCAGCGCCCCGGGACAGCAAGAGACCCAGTACTTC
CDR3aa: CASSAPGQQETQYF

v_gene: TRBV9
d_gene: -
len: 16
j_gene: TRBJ1-2
abundance: -
CDR3nt: TGTGCCAGCAGCGTTTCCCTAAGACAGTTGGACTATGGCTACACCTTC
CDR3aa: CASSVSLRQLDYGYTF

v_gene: TRBV11-2
d_gene: -
len: 15
j_gene: TRBJ2-7
abundance: -
CDR3nt: TGTGCCAGCAGCCCAGGGTTTTCGAGACACTACGAGCAGTACTTC
CDR3aa: CASSPGFSRHYEQYF

v_gene: TRBV19
d_gene: TRBD2
len: 15
j_gene: TRBJ2-7
abundance: -
CDR3nt: TGTGCCAGTAGAACCCGTTCTAGCGGGATCTTTGAGCAGTACTTC
CDR3aa: CASRTRSSGIFEQYF

v_gene: TRBV7-6
d_gene: -
len: 14
j_gene: TRBJ2-5
abundance: -
CDR3nt: TGTGCCAGCAGCCCCCGATCGCTCGGGGAGACCCAGTACTTC
CDR3aa: CASSPRSLGETQYF

v_gene: TRBV5-4
d_gene: -
len: 15
j_gene: TRBJ2-7
abundance: few
CDR3nt: TGTGCCAGCAGCTTGGAATACGGGGAGACCTACGAGCAGTACTTC
CDR3aa: CASSLEYGETYEQYF

v_gene: TRBV6-5
d_gene: -
len: 14
j_gene: TRBJ2-1
abundance: -
CDR3nt: TGTGCCAGCAGTTACGGGTCAGGGGTCAATGAGCAGTTCTTC
CDR3aa: CASSYGSGVNEQFF

v_gene: TRBV29-1
d_gene: -
len: 14
j_gene: TRBJ1-5
abundance: -
CDR3nt: TGCAGCGTTGGCTGGGGGTATAGCAATCAGCCCCAGCATTTT
CDR3aa: CSVGWGYSNQPQHF

v_gene: TRBV5-4
d_gene: -
len: 15
j_gene: TRBJ2-7
abundance: -
CDR3nt: TGTGCCAGCAGCTTGGGGTTAGAAAGCTCCTACGAGCAGTACTTC
CDR3aa: CASSLGLESSYEQYF

v_gene: TRBV27
d_gene: -
len: 14
j_gene: TRBJ1-1
abundance: -
CDR3nt: TGTGCCAGCACCCATCACGGAGGTAACACTGAAGCTTTCTTT
CDR3aa: CASTHHGGNTEAFF

v_gene: TRBV7-9
d_gene: -
len: 14
j_gene: TRBJ2-7
abundance: -
CDR3nt: TGTGCCAGCAGCTTAGTGGAGATAGCCTACGAGCAGTACTTC
CDR3aa: CASSLVEIAYEQYF

v_gene: TRBV4-3
d_gene: TRBD2
len: 16
j_gene: TRBJ2-3
abundance: -
CDR3nt: TGCGCCAGCAGCCAAACTTTAGCGGGGCCGGCAGATACGCAGTATTTT
CDR3aa: CASSQTLAGPADTQYF

v_gene: TRBV23-1
d_gene: -
len: 16
j_gene: TRBJ1-1
abundance: -
CDR3nt: TGCGCCAGCAGTCCCCCCGACATCGGATGGAACACTGAAGCTTTCTTT
CDR3aa: CASSPPDIGWNTEAFF

v_gene: TRBV27
d_gene: -
len: 13
j_gene: TRBJ1-2
abundance: -
CDR3nt: TGTGCCAGCTCTCCAGGGTATAACTATGGCTACACCTTC
CDR3aa: CASSPGYNYGYTF

v_gene: TRBV9
d_gene: -
len: 14
j_gene: TRBJ1-2
abundance: once
CDR3nt: TGTGCCAGCAGCGTAGGGGGCAGGTCCTATGGCTACACCTTC
CDR3aa: CASSVGGRSYGYTF

v_gene: TRBV6-4
d_gene: -
len: 14
j_gene: TRBJ1-5
abundance: -
CDR3nt: TGTGCCAGCAGTGAGGGAATGAGCAATCAGCCCCAGCATTTT
CDR3aa: CASSEGMSNQPQHF

v_gene: TRBV5-4
d_gene: TRBD1
len: 14
j_gene: TRBJ1-2
abundance: -
CDR3nt: TGTGCCAGCAGCTTACGTGGACAGGCCTATGGCTACACCTTC
CDR3aa: CASSLRGQAYGYTF